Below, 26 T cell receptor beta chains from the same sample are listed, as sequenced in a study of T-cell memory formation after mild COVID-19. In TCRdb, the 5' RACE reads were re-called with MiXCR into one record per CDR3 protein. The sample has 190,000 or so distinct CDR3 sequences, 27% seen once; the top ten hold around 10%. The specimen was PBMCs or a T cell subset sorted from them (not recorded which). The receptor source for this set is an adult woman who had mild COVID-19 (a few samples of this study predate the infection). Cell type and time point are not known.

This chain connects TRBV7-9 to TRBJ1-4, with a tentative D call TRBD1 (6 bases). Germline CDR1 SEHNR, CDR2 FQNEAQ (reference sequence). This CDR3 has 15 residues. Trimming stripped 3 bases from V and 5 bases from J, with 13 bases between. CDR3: CASSFPQGRNEKLFF. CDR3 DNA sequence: TGTGCCAGCAGCTTTCCCCAGGGGAGGAATGAAAAACTGTTTTTT.

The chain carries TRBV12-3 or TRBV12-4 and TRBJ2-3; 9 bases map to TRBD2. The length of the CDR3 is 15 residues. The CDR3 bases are TGTGCTTGCGCGGGGGGGCAGAGCCCACGGGATACGCAGTATTTT. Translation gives CACAGGQSPRDTQYF.

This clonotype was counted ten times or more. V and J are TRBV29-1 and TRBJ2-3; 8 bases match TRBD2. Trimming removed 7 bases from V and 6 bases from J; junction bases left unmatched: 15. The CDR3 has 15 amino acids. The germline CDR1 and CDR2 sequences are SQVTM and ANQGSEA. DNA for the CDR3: TGCAGCGCTTTCGCCGGGGTGGGACTAGTGGATACGCAGTATTTT. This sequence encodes CSAFAGVGLVDTQYF.

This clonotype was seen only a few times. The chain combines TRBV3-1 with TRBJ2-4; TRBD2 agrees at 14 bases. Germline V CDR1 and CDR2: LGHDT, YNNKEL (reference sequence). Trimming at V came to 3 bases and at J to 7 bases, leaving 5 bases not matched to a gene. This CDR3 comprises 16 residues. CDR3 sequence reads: CASSHRGTSGGNIQYF. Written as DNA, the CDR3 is TGTGCCAGCAGCCACCGCGGGACTAGCGGGGGTAACATTCAGTACTTC. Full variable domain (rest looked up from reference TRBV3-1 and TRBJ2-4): DTAVSQTPKYLVTQMGNDKSIKCEQNLGHDTMYWYKQDSKKFLKIMFSYNNKELIINETVPNRFSPKSPDKAHLNLHINSLELGDSAVYFCASSHRGTSGGNIQYFGAGTRLSVL.

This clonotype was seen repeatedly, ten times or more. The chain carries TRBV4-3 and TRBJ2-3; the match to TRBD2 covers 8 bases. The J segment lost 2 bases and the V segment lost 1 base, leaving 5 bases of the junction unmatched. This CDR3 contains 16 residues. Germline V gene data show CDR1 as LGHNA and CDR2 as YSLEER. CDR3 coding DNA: TGCGCCAGCAGCCAAGTGGCGGGAGGCCTCACAGATACGCAGTATTTT. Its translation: CASSQVAGGLTDTQYF.

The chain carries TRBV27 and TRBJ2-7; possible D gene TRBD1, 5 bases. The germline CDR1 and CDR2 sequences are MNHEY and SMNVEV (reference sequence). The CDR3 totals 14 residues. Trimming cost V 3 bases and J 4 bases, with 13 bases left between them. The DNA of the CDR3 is TGTGCCAGCAGTTTTTCAGGGAAGGGTTACGAGCAGTACTTC. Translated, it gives CASSFSGKGYEQYF.

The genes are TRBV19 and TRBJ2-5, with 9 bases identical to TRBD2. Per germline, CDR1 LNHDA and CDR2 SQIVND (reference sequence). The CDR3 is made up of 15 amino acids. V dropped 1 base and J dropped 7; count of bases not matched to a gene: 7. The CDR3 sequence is CASSIVGLAGGTQYF. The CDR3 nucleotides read TGTGCCAGTAGTATAGTGGGACTAGCAGGCGGGACCCAGTACTTC.

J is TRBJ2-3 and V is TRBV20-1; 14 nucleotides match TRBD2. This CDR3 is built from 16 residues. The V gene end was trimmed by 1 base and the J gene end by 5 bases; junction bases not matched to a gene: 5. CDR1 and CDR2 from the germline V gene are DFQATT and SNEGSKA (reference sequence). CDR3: CSARGLAGGVGDTQYF. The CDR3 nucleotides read TGCAGTGCTAGAGGACTAGCGGGAGGGGTAGGAGATACGCAGTATTTT.

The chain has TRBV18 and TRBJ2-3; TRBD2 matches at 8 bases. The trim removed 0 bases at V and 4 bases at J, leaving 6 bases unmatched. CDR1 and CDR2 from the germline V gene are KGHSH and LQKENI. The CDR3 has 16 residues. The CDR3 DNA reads TGTGCCAGCTCACCACCGTGGACTAGCAGTGCAGATACGCAGTATTTT. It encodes CASSPPWTSSADTQYF. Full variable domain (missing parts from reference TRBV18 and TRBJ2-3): NAGVMQNPRHLVRRRGQEARLRCSPMKGHSHVYWYRQLPEEGLKFMVYLQKENIIDESGMPKERFSAEFPKEGPSILRIQQVVRGDSAAYFCASSPPWTSSADTQYFGPGTRLTVL.

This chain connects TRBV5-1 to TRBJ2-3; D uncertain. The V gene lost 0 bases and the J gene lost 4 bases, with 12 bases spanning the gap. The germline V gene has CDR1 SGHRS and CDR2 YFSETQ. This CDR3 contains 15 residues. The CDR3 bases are TGCGCCAGCAGCTTGGAGGGCCCACCCGCAGATACGCAGTATTTT. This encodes CASSLEGPPADTQYF.

CDR3 sequence: CASSLSGQGAGEKLFF. Here the CDR3 DNA reads TGTGCCAGCAGCTTAAGCGGGCAGGGGGCGGGCGAAAAACTGTTTTTT. This chain uses TRBV7-9 with TRBJ1-4; TRBD1 matches at 8 bases. This CDR3 contains 16 residues. V gave up 2 bases and J gave up 8 bases; unmatched junction bases: 10. Per the germline V gene, CDR1 is SEHNR and CDR2 is FQNEAQ (reference sequence).

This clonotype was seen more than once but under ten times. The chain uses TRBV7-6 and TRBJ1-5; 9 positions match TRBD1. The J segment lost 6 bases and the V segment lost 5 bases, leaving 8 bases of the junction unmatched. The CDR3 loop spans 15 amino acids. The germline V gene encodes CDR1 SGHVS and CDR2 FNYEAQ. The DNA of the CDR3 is TGTGCCAGCAGCGTGGGGACAGGGCTTGGTCAGCCCCAGCATTTT. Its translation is CASSVGTGLGQPQHF.

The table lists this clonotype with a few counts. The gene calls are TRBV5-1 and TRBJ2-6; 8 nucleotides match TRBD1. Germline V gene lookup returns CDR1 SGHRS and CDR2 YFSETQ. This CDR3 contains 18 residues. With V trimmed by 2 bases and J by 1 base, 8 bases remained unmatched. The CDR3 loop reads CASSFSPRGRSGANVLTF. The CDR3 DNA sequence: TGCGCCAGCAGCTTTTCTCCCAGGGGGCGGTCTGGGGCCAACGTCCTGACTTTC.

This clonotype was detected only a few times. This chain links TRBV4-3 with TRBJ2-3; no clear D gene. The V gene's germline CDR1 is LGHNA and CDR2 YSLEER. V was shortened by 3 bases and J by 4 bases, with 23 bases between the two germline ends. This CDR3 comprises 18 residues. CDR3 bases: TGCGCCAGCAGCCAGGCCAATTTTTACAGTGGATTTGCAGATACGCAGTATTTT. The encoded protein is CASSQANFYSGFADTQYF.

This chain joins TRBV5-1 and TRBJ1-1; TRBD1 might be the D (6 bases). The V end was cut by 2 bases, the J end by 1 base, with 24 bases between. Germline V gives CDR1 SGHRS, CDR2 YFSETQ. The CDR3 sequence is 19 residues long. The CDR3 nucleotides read TGCGCCAGCAGCTTAAAGGTCCTGGACAGCCGGCGATGGAACACTGAAGCTTTCTTT. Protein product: CASSLKVLDSRRWNTEAFF.

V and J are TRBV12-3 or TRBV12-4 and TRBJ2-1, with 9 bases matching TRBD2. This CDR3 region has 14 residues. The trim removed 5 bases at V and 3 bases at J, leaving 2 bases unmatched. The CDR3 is CASSRTSVYNEQFF. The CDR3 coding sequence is TGTGCCAGCAGTAGGACTAGCGTCTACAATGAGCAGTTCTTC.

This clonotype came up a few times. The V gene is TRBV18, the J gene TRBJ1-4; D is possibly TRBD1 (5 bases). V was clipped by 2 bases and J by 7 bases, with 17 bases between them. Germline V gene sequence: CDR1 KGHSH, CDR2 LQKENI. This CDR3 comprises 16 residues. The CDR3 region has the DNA TGTGCCAGCTCACCAAATCTGCAGCCGGGGGTTGAAAAACTGTTTTTT. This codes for CASSPNLQPGVEKLFF.

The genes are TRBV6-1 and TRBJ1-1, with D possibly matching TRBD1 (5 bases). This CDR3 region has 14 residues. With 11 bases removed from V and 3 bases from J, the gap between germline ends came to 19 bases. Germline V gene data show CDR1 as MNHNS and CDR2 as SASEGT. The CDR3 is CAGRRGLSDTEAFF. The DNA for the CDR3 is TGTGCCGGACGGAGGGGATTATCGGACACTGAAGCTTTCTTT.

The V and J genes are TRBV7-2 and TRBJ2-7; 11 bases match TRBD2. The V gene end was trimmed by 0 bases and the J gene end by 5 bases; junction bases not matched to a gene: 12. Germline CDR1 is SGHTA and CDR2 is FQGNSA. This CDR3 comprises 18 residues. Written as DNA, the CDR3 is TGTGCCAGCAGCTTAGCGCGGGCGGTAGCGGGGGGGTCCGACGAGCAGTACTTC. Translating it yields CASSLARAVAGGSDEQYF. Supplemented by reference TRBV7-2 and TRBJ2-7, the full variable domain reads GAGVSQSPSNKVTEKGKDVELRCDPISGHTALYWYRQSLGQGLEFLIYFQGNSAPDKSGLPSDRFSAERTGGSVSTLTIQRTQQEDSAVYLCASSLARAVAGGSDEQYFGPGTRLTVT.

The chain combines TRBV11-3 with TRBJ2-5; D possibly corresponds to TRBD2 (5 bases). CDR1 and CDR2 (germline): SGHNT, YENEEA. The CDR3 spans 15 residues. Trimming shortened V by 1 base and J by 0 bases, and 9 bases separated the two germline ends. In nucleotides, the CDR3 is TGTGCCAGCAGCTTAGGGGAGTGGTACCAAGAGACCCAGTACTTC. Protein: CASSLGEWYQETQYF.

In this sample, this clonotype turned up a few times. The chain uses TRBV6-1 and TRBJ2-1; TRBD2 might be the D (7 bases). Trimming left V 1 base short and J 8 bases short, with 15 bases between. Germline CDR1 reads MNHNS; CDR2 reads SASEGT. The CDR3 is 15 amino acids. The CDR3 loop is CASSEVGGGAHEQFF. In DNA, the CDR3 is TGTGCCAGCAGTGAAGTGGGAGGGGGAGCCCATGAGCAGTTCTTC.

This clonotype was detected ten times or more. In nucleotides, the CDR3 is TGTGCCAGCAGCGATCGGCCAGGGGCAATGGCCTATAATTCACCCCTCCACTTT. Translated, it gives CASSDRPGAMAYNSPLHF. This chain links TRBV7-2 with TRBJ1-6, with D perhaps matching TRBD1 (6 bases). Germline loops: CDR1 SGHTA, CDR2 FQGNSA. The V and J ends lost 5 bases and 2 bases respectively, with 19 bases between them. The CDR3 covers 18 residues.

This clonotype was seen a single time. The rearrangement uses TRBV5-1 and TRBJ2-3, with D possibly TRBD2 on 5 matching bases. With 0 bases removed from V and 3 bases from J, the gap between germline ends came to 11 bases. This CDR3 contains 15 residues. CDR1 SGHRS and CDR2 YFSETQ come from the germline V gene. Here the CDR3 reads CASSLGAGLTDTQYF. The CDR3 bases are TGCGCCAGCAGCTTGGGTGCGGGCCTGACAGATACGCAGTATTTT.

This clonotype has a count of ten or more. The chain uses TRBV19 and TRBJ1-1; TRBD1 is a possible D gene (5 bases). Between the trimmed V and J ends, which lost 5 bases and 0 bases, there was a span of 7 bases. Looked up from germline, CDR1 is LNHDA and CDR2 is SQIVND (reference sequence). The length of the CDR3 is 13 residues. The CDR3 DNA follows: TGTGCCAGTAGTCTGACAGTGAACACTGAAGCTTTCTTT. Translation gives CASSLTVNTEAFF.

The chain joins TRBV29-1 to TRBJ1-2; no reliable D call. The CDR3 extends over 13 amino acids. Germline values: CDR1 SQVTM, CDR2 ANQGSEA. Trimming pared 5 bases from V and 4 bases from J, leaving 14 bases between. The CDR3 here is CSVLGNSGYGYTF. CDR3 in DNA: TGCAGCGTTCTTGGTAACTCAGGCTATGGCTACACCTTC. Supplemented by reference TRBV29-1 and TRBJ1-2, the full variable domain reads SAVISQKPSRDICQRGTSLTIQCQVDSQVTMMFWYRQQPGQSLTLIATANQGSEATYESGFVIDKFPISRPNLTFSTLTVSNMSPEDSSIYLCSVLGNSGYGYTFGSGTRLTVV.

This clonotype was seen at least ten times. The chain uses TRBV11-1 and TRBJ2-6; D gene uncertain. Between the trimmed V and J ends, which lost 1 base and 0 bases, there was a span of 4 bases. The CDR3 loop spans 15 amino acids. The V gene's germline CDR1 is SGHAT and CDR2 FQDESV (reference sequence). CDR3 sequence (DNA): TGTGCCAGCAGCTTAGAACTCTCTGGGGCCAACGTCCTGACTTTC. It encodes CASSLELSGANVLTF.